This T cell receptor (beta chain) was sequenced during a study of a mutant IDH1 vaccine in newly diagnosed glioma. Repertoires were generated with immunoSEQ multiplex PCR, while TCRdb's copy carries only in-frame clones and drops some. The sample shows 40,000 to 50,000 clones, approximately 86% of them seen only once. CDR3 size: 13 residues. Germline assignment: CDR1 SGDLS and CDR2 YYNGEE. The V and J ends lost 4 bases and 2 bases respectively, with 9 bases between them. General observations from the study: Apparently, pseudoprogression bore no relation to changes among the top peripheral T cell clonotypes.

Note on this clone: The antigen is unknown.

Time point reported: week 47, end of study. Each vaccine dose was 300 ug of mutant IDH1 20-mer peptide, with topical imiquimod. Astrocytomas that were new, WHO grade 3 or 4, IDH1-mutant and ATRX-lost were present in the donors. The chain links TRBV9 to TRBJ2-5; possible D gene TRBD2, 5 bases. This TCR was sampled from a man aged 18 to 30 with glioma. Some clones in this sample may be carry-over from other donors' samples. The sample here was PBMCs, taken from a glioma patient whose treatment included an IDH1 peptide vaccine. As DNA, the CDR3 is TGTGCCAGCAGCCCGAGGGTTCAAGAGACCCAGTACTTC. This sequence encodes CASSPRVQETQYF.